These 10 T cell receptor beta chains came from one sample sequenced in a study of CD8 T cells in ankylosing spondylitis (dated by TCRdb to the late 2010s). Summary of the overall study and its limitations: A TCR beta motif made up of several highly homologous amino acid variants appeared to be characteristic of blood from ankylosing spondylitis patients.

These receptors lack a known antigen. The library was obtained by 5' RACE. Sequencer: Illumina HiSeq 2500. The public reads were quality trimmed at Q25 with fastp and then assembled into clones with MiXCR by TCRdb, keeping productive beta chains. CDR3 protein sequences are deduplicated, and each keeps its most common genes and DNA. Within this sample are about 800,000 distinct CDR3 sequences, with roughly 10% of them counted one time only. Of the sample, approximately 0.51% falls within the top ten clones. Source material: blood, either unsorted or a sorted T cell fraction (not recorded which). The receptors stem from a male donor with ankylosing spondylitis.

This clonotype has at least ten counts. The rearrangement links TRBV15 to TRBJ1-2; TRBD1 agrees at 7 bases. V lost 5 bases and J lost 3; bases outside the gene matches: 3. Germline V gene sequence: CDR1 LNHNV, CDR2 YYDKDF (reference sequence). This CDR3 is built from 13 residues. CDR3 coding DNA: TGTGCCACCAGCCGGGGACAGCACTATGGCTACACCTTC. Protein: CATSRGQHYGYTF.

This clonotype was counted a few times. CDR3 bases: TGTGCCAGCAGCTCGGGACACAGGGACAATGAGCAGTTCTTC. Amino acid sequence: CASSSGHRDNEQFF. The chain carries TRBV7-2 and TRBJ2-1; TRBD1 is a possible D gene (6 bases). Germline V gene sequence: CDR1 SGHTA, CDR2 FQGNSA. The CDR3 has 14 residues. V was trimmed by 4 bases and J by 5 bases, leaving 12 bases between them.

This clonotype was detected a few times. The CDR3 spells CASSEDRAGTQYF. The CDR3 DNA reads TGTGCCAGCAGTGAAGACAGGGCGGGGACCCAGTACTTC. The rearrangement joins TRBV6-4 to TRBJ2-5, with 7 positions matching TRBD1. The germline V gene has CDR1 MRHNA and CDR2 SNTAGT. This CDR3 is built from 13 residues. The ends lost 3 bases at V and 7 bases at J; junction bases unmatched: 5.

This clonotype was counted between two and nine times. V and J are TRBV29-1 and TRBJ2-1; D may match TRBD1 or TRBD2 (6 bases each). Germline CDR1 reads SQVTM; CDR2 reads ANQGSEA. The CDR3 loop spans 13 amino acids. The V gene lost 6 bases and the J gene lost 6 bases, with 15 bases spanning the gap. DNA of the CDR3: TGCAGCGTGCAAAGGACAGCGGGCAATGAGCAGTTCTTC. Its translation is CSVQRTAGNEQFF.

This clonotype was detected many times. J is TRBJ2-3 and V is TRBV20-1; TRBD2 matches 7 bases. The V gene's germline CDR1 is DFQATT and CDR2 SNEGSKA (reference sequence). The V and J ends lost 4 bases and 2 bases, in that order; junction bases with no gene match: 12. This CDR3 is 16 amino acids long. This chain's CDR3 is CSAKPLAMGDTDTQYF. CDR3 in DNA: TGCAGTGCTAAGCCACTAGCGATGGGGGACACAGATACGCAGTATTTT.

The chain joins TRBV6-6 to TRBJ1-2; TRBD1 might be the D (6 bases). V gave up 10 bases and J gave up 3 bases, with 12 bases separating them. CDR3 length equals 12 residues. The germline V gene encodes CDR1 MNHNY and CDR2 SVGAGI (reference sequence). The CDR3 spells CATEGGYYGYTF. The CDR3 coding sequence is TGTGCCACCGAGGGGGGGTACTATGGCTACACCTTC.

In this sample, this clonotype turned up a few times. V usage is TRBV7-9 and J usage is TRBJ1-1, with 7 bases fitting TRBD1. CDR3 length equals 14 residues. The germline V gene has CDR1 SEHNR and CDR2 FQNEAQ (reference sequence). Trimming took 5 bases from V and 10 from J; bases not matched to a gene: 13. The CDR3 is CASSPDGRGRGAFF. CDR3 nucleotide sequence: TGTGCCAGCAGCCCAGACGGAAGGGGGCGGGGAGCTTTCTTT.

This chain joins TRBV5-1 and TRBJ2-3, with D perhaps matching TRBD2 (6 bases). Germline V lookup: CDR1 SGHRS, CDR2 YFSETQ. The CDR3 sequence is 15 residues long. V lost 4 bases and J lost 2, with 14 bases in between. The CDR3 is CASSPGLLPTDTQYF. The CDR3 nucleotides read TGCGCCAGCAGCCCGGGACTTCTACCCACAGATACGCAGTATTTT.

This clonotype was seen only a few times. The V and J genes are TRBV20-1 and TRBJ1-1; D not resolved. This CDR3 is 14 amino acids long. Looked up from germline, CDR1 is DFQATT and CDR2 is SNEGSKA (reference sequence). V was clipped by 3 bases and J by 6 bases, with 17 bases between them. CDR3 loop: CSASRPLARAEAFF. The CDR3, as DNA: TGCAGTGCTAGCCGTCCACTCGCTAGGGCTGAAGCTTTCTTT.

This clonotype was counted ten times or more. V usage is TRBV29-1 and J usage is TRBJ2-1, with 8 positions matching TRBD1. The CDR3 totals 13 residues. The V and J ends lost 8 bases and 7 bases, in that order; junction bases with no gene match: 10. Germline CDR1 reads SQVTM; CDR2 reads ANQGSEA. Here the CDR3 DNA reads TGCAGCCTCAGGGGGCGCTGGGGAAATGAGCAGTTCTTC. Its protein product is CSLRGRWGNEQFF.